This section outlines one T cell receptor (beta chain) sequence together with its context. The antigen remains unidentified. An end of the junction differs from the germline gene, which may be a read error. The record originates from a study of T-cell memory formation after mild COVID-19. Study details: There were largely donor-specific TCR clusters. Findings and caveats of the study: Clones that contracted from day 15 to 85 had balanced CD4/CD8; later expanders were CD4+ biased.

With constant-segment primers, 5'RACE yielded cDNA libraries of TCR alpha and TCR beta that carried sample barcodes and UMIs. MiXCR was run by TCRdb on the 5' RACE reads, yielding one entry per CDR3 protein. This table has around 440,000 distinct CDR3 sequences, 18% appearing once. From germline, CDR1 is MNHEY and CDR2 SVGAGI. There are 14 residues in the CDR3. This TCR was recovered from an adult woman who had mild COVID-19 (a few samples of this study predate the infection). Cell type and time point are not known. The chain combines TRBV6-5 with TRBJ2-3; 8 bases line up with TRBD1. Sequencing used PBMCs or a T cell subset sorted from them (not recorded which). CDR3 in DNA: TGTGTCAGCAGGTGGGACAGGAGAACAGATACGCAGTATTTT. Its protein is CVSRWDRRTDTQYF.